This T cell receptor beta chain was captured by sequencing in a study of T cells after yellow fever vaccination. TCRdb called the 5' RACE reads again in MiXCR, with one record for every CDR3 protein. This sample has about 360,000 distinct CDR3 sequences; approximately 5.7% occur once, and the top ten carry 15%. The length of the CDR3 is 17 residues. The V and J ends lost 4 bases and 9 bases respectively, with 25 bases between them. In germline, CDR1 is SGHVS, CDR2 FNYEAQ. The TCR sequence derives from a man younger than 40 who received the YFV17D yellow fever vaccine. The sequencing used PBMCs, collected 5 days after the yellow fever booster vaccination. V and J are TRBV7-6 and TRBJ2-1, with D unresolved. For the CDR3, the DNA is TGTGCCAGCAGCTCACAGTTGGAACCTCTCCTTCTCAGTGAGCAGTTCTTC. It encodes CASSSQLEPLLLSEQFF.